The clone carrying this TCR beta chain was recorded a few times. Its target is unknown. The data derive from a study of response to subunit inactivated influenza vaccine. Overall study results and limits: The authors offered the suggestion that each seasonal influenza vaccination recruits few new T cells.

The CDR3 sequence is 16 residues long. Trimming removed 3 bases at V and 2 bases at J, with 14 bases between. TCRdb used MiXCR to reprocess the RT-PCR reads, holding one entry per CDR3 protein. The sample holds over 450,000 distinct CDR3 sequences, 10% to 15% seen once. The rearrangement uses TRBV12-3 or TRBV12-4 and TRBJ1-5, with no clear D. The clonotype comes from a man aged 50 to 59 who received an inactivated influenza vaccine. Source: PBMCs from blood, taken about 40 days after vaccination. CDR3 region: CASSLEGGLGNQPQHF. In nucleotides, the CDR3 is TGTGCCAGCAGTTTGGAGGGCGGACTTGGCAATCAGCCCCAGCATTTT.